The clone carrying this TCR beta chain occurred a few times. This sample was taken from a study of shared clonotypes between healthy human individuals. Trimming removed 4 bases from V and 5 bases from J; junction bases left unmatched: 7. This CDR3 has 15 residues. Germline lookup yields CDR1 MRHNA and CDR2 SNTAGT. Only in-frame clones appear in the TCRdb table, and some are missing; sequencing was by immunoSEQ multiplex PCR. The data contain about half a million clones, over 70% of them singletons. The specimen sequenced was PBMCs. The sequence was obtained from a woman in her thirties or forties in good health. Some clones in this sample may be carry-over from other donors' samples. The gene calls are TRBV6-4 and TRBJ2-1; 8 positions match TRBD1. The CDR3 spells CASSVAAGGNNEQFF. The CDR3 coding sequence is TGTGCCAGCAGTGTAGCGGCAGGGGGCAACAATGAGCAGTTCTTC.